This T cell receptor beta chain is drawn from a study of T cells in localized non-small cell lung cancer. As concerns this clone: What it binds is unknown.

Study results and caveats: Sequencing was restricted to one tumor region; therefore, heterogeneity remains possible. T cell clonality was highest in uninvolved adjacent lung, above tumor. Out of the top 100 tumor clones, a median approximately 61 were seen in adjacent lung.

The CDR3 runs 15 residues. Germline V CDR1 and CDR2: MNHNS, SASEGT. Trimming removed 2 bases from V and 4 bases from J, with 9 bases in between. Repertoires were generated with immunoSEQ multiplex PCR, while TCRdb's copy carries only in-frame clones and drops some. The repertoire holds roughly 70,000 clones, approximately 87% seen once, with just over 20% in the top ten. The material sequenced was peripheral blood, taken before any cancer treatment. The receptor was isolated from a male donor at least 60 years old with stage III squamous cell lung carcinoma. V and J are TRBV6-1 and TRBJ1-6; maybe TRBD1 (6 bases). The CDR3 DNA sequence: TGTGCCAGCAGTGAAAGGACAGTTTATAATTCACCCCTCCACTTT. It encodes CASSERTVYNSPLHF.